One TCR beta chain is described in this entry. Its antigen is unidentified. The germline V and J ends were trimmed by 3 bases and 7 bases, with 6 bases remaining between them. This CDR3 spans 12 amino acids. Per the germline V gene, CDR1 is LNHDA and CDR2 is SQIVND (reference sequence). It was approximately 0.2 ug DNA, tens of thousands of T cell genomes, that sorted-subset replicate PCRs used. The method was immunoSEQ multiplex PCR; TCRdb's version includes in-frame clones alone and lacks a portion of them. This table holds roughly 640,000 clones, around 67% found once. These data come from a study of shared clonotypes between healthy human individuals. Study findings and constraints: Relative to memory subsets, naive subsets generally showed larger estimated richness. Few donors restricted represented genetic and exposure-history diversity. When naive CD4 clonotypes were compared across a few donors, 5% to 5.5% were shared.

Input material: memory CD4+ T cells sorted from blood. Subset here: CD45RA-negative fraction. J is TRBJ2-2 and V is TRBV19; D not resolved. This sequence originates from a woman in her thirties in good health. Here the CDR3 DNA reads TGTGCCAGTAGTATTTACGGCGGGGAGCTGTTTTTT. Amino acid sequence: CASSIYGGELFF.